A selection of T cell receptor beta chains follows, all from one sample in a study of blood T cells in healthy people across ages. TCRdb analysed the 5' RACE reads with MiXCR anew, one entry per CDR3 protein. The data contain about a million distinct CDR3 sequences, roughly 43% of them singletons. The sample consisted of blood. These TCRs come from a young man in good health. CDR3s include the opening cysteine and the closing phenylalanine or tryptophan. A D gene is named only where the DNA matches it firmly. The listing skips clone size in some rows; elsewhere it reads once, few, many or a size class.

D gene | J gene | V gene | clone size | CDR3 protein | CDR3 DNA
. | TRBJ2-3 | TRBV7-8 | few | CASSSKGYRTDTQYF | TGTGCCAGCAGCTCGAAGGGGTATCGCACAGATACGCAGTATTTT
. | TRBJ2-1 | TRBV9 | . | CASSISGSYNEQFF | TGTGCCAGCAGCATTAGCGGCTCCTACAATGAGCAGTTCTTC
. | TRBJ2-3 | TRBV9 | . | CASSDSQGQAGDTQYF | TGTGCCAGCAGCGACTCCCAAGGGCAAGCGGGAGATACGCAGTATTTT
. | TRBJ2-7 | TRBV7-2 | few | CASSAADRYYEQYF | TGTGCCAGCAGCGCGGCCGACAGGTACTACGAGCAGTACTTC
TRBD2 | TRBJ2-1 | TRBV30 | . | CAWSGLALNEQFF | TGTGCCTGGAGTGGACTAGCCCTTAATGAGCAGTTCTTC
TRBD1 | TRBJ1-6 | TRBV20-1 | . | CSARSDRGESPLHF | TGCAGTGCTAGATCGGACAGGGGTGAATCACCCCTCCACTTT
. | TRBJ1-2 | TRBV5-8 | . | CASSRPGEPNYGYTF | TGTGCCAGCAGCCGTCCCGGGGAACCGAACTATGGCTACACCTTC
TRBD2 | TRBJ2-4 | TRBV25-1 | . | CASSGGLAGALAKNIQYF | TGTGCCAGCAGTGGGGGACTAGCGGGGGCTCTAGCCAAAAACATTCAGTACTTC
. | TRBJ2-7 | TRBV15 | . | CATSTGNAVEQYF | TGTGCCACCAGCACCGGGAATGCTGTAGAGCAGTACTTC
. | TRBJ1-5 | TRBV28 | . | CASSIGGQPQHF | TGTGCCAGCAGTATCGGGGGTCAGCCCCAGCATTTT
. | TRBJ1-2 | TRBV9 | once | CASNPGGEPYGYTF | TGTGCCAGCAACCCGGGAGGGGAACCCTATGGCTACACCTTC
TRBD2 | TRBJ2-1 | TRBV28 | once | CASSQGSALAGGDEQFF | TGTGCCAGCAGTCAAGGCTCGGCTCTAGCGGGGGGCGATGAGCAGTTCTTC
. | TRBJ1-1 | TRBV7-2 | . | CASSFGHLNTEAFF | TGTGCCAGCAGCTTCGGACACTTGAACACTGAAGCTTTCTTT
TRBD1 | TRBJ2-6 | TRBV9 | few | CASSEPATGVTISGANVLTF | TGTGCCAGCAGCGAACCCGCGACAGGGGTCACTATCTCTGGGGCCAACGTCCTGACTTTC
. | TRBJ2-6 | TRBV3-1 | . | CASSRTVAGANVLTF | TGTGCCAGCAGCCGTACAGTAGCTGGGGCCAACGTCCTGACTTTC
TRBD1 | TRBJ2-3 | TRBV5-1 | . | CASSPSGQGWTTQYF | TGCGCCAGCAGCCCTTCGGGACAGGGGTGGACTACGCAGTATTTT
. | TRBJ2-3 | TRBV29-1 | . | CSVRGKDGTTSDTQYF | TGCAGCGTTCGAGGCAAGGACGGCACGACTTCAGATACGCAGTATTTT
. | TRBJ2-7 | TRBV11-2 | few | CASSDWVGSSYEQYF | TGTGCCAGCAGCGACTGGGTGGGCAGCTCCTACGAGCAGTACTTC
. | TRBJ1-2 | TRBV27 | few | CASSDGVGRTYGYTF | TGTGCCAGCAGTGATGGAGTGGGACGGACCTATGGCTACACCTTC
TRBD2 | TRBJ2-1 | TRBV10-3 | once | CAITRGGQEGEQFF | TGTGCCATCACCCGGGGGGGGCAAGAGGGTGAGCAGTTCTTC
TRBD1 | TRBJ2-5 | TRBV5-1 | . | CASSSVGTGQETQYF | TGCGCCAGCAGCTCGGTGGGGACAGGCCAAGAGACCCAGTACTTC
. | TRBJ1-6 | TRBV7-2 | . | CASSSDSRTGPLHF | TGTGCCAGCAGCTCGGACAGTCGAACGGGACCCCTCCACTTT
. | TRBJ2-5 | TRBV28 | . | CASSFSSRGRDQETQYF | TGTGCCAGCAGTTTTTCTTCCAGGGGGAGGGACCAAGAGACCCAGTACTTC
TRBD2 | TRBJ2-3 | TRBV7-2 | few | CASSSSTSGPPDTQYF | TGTGCCAGCAGCTCCTCGACTAGCGGGCCCCCAGATACGCAGTATTTT
. | TRBJ2-3 | TRBV7-2 | many | CASSYVSGDTQYF | TGTGCCAGCAGCTACGTAAGCGGGGATACGCAGTATTTT
. | TRBJ1-1 | TRBV6-5 | . | CASTPGGRLTEAFF | TGTGCCAGCACCCCGGGTGGGAGGCTCACTGAAGCTTTCTTT
. | TRBJ2-1 | TRBV4-2 | . | CASSQERAVGEQFF | TGTGCCAGCAGCCAAGAAAGGGCGGTTGGTGAGCAGTTCTTC
TRBD2 | TRBJ2-1 | TRBV7-2 | . | CASSGGYSGRFSYNEQFF | TGTGCCAGCAGCGGGGGATATAGCGGGAGATTCTCCTACAATGAGCAGTTCTTC
. | TRBJ1-1 | TRBV6-6 | once | CASSYGFGTGAFF | TGTGCCAGCAGTTACGGCTTCGGGACGGGAGCTTTCTTT
TRBD2 | TRBJ2-3 | TRBV7-2 | . | CASSLVISGGRADTQYF | TGTGCCAGCAGCTTAGTTATTAGCGGGGGGCGGGCAGATACGCAGTATTTT
TRBD1 | TRBJ2-5 | TRBV12-3/TRBV12-4 | many | CASSLGFAGGIETQYF | TGTGCCAGCAGTTTAGGGTTTGCAGGGGGCATCGAGACCCAGTACTTC
. | TRBJ2-2 | TRBV12-3/TRBV12-4 | . | CASSLGSGSTGELFF | TGTGCCAGCAGTTTGGGCTCCGGTTCGACCGGGGAGCTGTTTTTT
. | TRBJ2-7 | TRBV20-1 | few | CSANYRDLSYEQYF | TGCAGTGCTAACTACAGGGACCTCTCCTACGAGCAGTACTTC
. | TRBJ2-7 | TRBV6-2/TRBV6-3 | . | CASSPDPRTSEQYF | TGTGCCAGCAGTCCTGACCCTAGAACAAGCGAGCAGTACTTC
. | TRBJ2-3 | TRBV12-3/TRBV12-4 | . | CASRARETDTRYF | TGTGCCAGCCGGGCCCGGGAAACAGATACGCGGTATTTT
. | TRBJ2-1 | TRBV7-2 | few | CASSLARTNEQFF | TGTGCCAGCAGCTTAGCACGCACCAATGAGCAGTTCTTC
. | TRBJ2-3 | TRBV20-1 | . | CSFDRDQLYTDTQYF | TGCAGCTTCGACCGGGACCAACTTTACACAGATACGCAGTATTTT
TRBD1 | TRBJ2-3 | TRBV24-1 | . | CATSAGTGSTDTQYF | TGTGCCACCAGTGCCGGGACAGGCAGCACAGATACGCAGTATTTT
TRBD1 | TRBJ1-5 | TRBV7-2 | . | CASSLGGQGVYQPQHF | TGTGCCAGCAGCCTGGGGGGACAGGGGGTTTATCAGCCCCAGCATTTT
. | TRBJ1-2 | TRBV4-2 | many | CASSQERTQPNYGYTF | TGTGCCAGCAGCCAAGAGCGGACACAGCCTAACTATGGCTACACCTTC